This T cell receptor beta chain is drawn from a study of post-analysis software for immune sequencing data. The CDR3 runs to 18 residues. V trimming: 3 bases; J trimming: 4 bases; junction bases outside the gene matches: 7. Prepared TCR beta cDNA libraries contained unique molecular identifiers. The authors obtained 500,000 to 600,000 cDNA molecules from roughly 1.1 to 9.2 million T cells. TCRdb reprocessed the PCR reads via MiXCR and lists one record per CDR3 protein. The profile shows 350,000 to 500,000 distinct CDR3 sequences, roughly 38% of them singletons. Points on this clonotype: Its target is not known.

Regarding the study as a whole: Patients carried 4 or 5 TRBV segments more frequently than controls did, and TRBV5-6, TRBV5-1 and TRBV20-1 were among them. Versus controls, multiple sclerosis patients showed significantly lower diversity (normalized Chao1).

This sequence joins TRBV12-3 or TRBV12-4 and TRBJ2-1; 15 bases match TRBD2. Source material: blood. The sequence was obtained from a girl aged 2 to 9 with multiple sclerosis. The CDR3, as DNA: TGTGCCAGCAGTTTTGGGACTAGCGGGAGGCCCACTTACAATGAGCAGTTCTTC. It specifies CASSFGTSGRPTYNEQFF.